This T cell receptor beta chain was sequenced in a study of blood T cell repertoires in COVID-19. In the study overall: PBMCs, B-cell-depleted T cells, or T cells were the source of the cDNA or gDNA that made up the material.

Here immunoSEQ multiplex PCR was the method, and the copy in TCRdb shows in-frame clones only, minus some. The top ten hold 3% to 4.5% of the sample, which has 85,000 to 95,000 clones, around nine tenths seen once. The table lists this clone with a count of one. This CDR3 spans 13 amino acids. V gave up 5 bases and J gave up 6 bases; unmatched junction bases: 2. Germline lookup yields CDR1 LGHDT and CDR2 YNNKEL (reference sequence). This chain links TRBV3-1 (or the pseudogene TRBV3-2) with TRBJ1-4; 8 nucleotides align to TRBD1. The TCR comes from a woman aged 50 to 60 in a cohort sampled during active COVID-19. The specimen sequenced was peripheral blood. The CDR3: CASSYRGYEKLFF. CDR3 bases: TGTGCCAGCAGCTACAGGGGGTATGAAAAACTGTTTTTT.